The rows below give T cell receptor beta chains drawn from one sample of a study of Tregs in tolerant kidney transplant recipients. Sequenced by immunoSEQ multiplex PCR; TCRdb stores in-frame clones only, minus some. In the table there are tens of thousands of clones, 80% to 90% of which are singletons. The source was Tregs from blood, collected before the transplant. The receptors here all came from a human donor who received a combined kidney and bone marrow transplant. Each CDR3 is given with its conserved first and last residue. A D gene is named only where the DNA matches it firmly. For some rows the clone size is stated as once, few or many, or as a class when expanded; others skip it.

d_gene	v_gene	j_gene	len	abundance	CDR3nt	CDR3aa
.	TRBV12-5	TRBJ1-4	17	.	TGTGCTAGTGGTTTGCCCACCTGGATTGCAACTAATGAAAAACTGTTTTTT	CASGLPTWIATNEKLFF
TRBD1	TRBV30	TRBJ1-1	13	.	TGTGCCTTAGCGACAGGGGGGCCGGCTGAAGCTTTCTTT	CALATGGPAEAFF
.	TRBV5-1	TRBJ2-7	12	.	TGCGCCAGCAGCTTGGCAGGGAACGAGCAGTACTTC	CASSLAGNEQYF
.	TRBV5-6	TRBJ1-2	11	.	TGTGCCAGCAGCTCCAAATATGGCTACACCTTC	CASSSKYGYTF
.	TRBV7-8	TRBJ2-5	15	.	TGTGCCAGCAGCCCACCCTCGGGGTACCAAGAGACCCAGTACTTC	CASSPPSGYQETQYF
TRBD1	TRBV25-1	TRBJ2-3	14	.	TGTGCCAGCAGTACAGGGGGCGCGGCAGATACGCAGTATTTT	CASSTGGAADTQYF
.	TRBV5-1	TRBJ2-1	13	.	TGCGCCAGCAGCCCTGGCGTAGGTATTGAGCAGTTCTTC	CASSPGVGIEQFF
TRBD1	TRBV10-3	TRBJ2-1	15	once	TGTGCCATCAGGGGGGACAGGGGCGTTTACAATGAGCAGTTCTTC	CAIRGDRGVYNEQFF
.	TRBV6-5	TRBJ1-6	14	.	TGTGCCAGCAGTGAGCTGCCTAGGGCTTCACCCCTCCACTTT	CASSELPRASPLHF
.	TRBV5-1	TRBJ2-1	13	.	TGCGCCAGCAGTACCGGGCCTAACAATGAGCAGTTCTTC	CASSTGPNNEQFF
.	TRBV10-2	TRBJ2-3	14	.	TGCGCCAGCGGAGGCAGGGTATTTTCCGATACGCAGTATTTT	CASGGRVFSDTQYF
TRBD2	TRBV7-2	TRBJ2-7	15	.	TGTGCCAGCAGCGCGGGACTAGCGGGATTCTACGAGCAGTACTTC	CASSAGLAGFYEQYF
.	TRBV2	TRBJ2-3	14	.	TGTGCCAGCAGGTTGACAGGATCCACAGATACGCAGTATTTT	CASRLTGSTDTQYF
.	TRBV19	TRBJ1-4	13	.	TGTGCCAGCCGCCCGGTGGGTCAGAAAAAACTGTTTTTT	CASRPVGQKKLFF
.	TRBV4-3	TRBJ2-7	15	.	TGCGCCAGCAGCCAAGACCGGGGGCTCAGCTACGAGCAGTACTTC	CASSQDRGLSYEQYF
.	TRBV11-2	TRBJ1-2	13	.	TGTGCCAGCAGCTTAGGCAGGGGCTATGGCTACACCTTC	CASSLGRGYGYTF
.	TRBV6-5	TRBJ1-2	13	.	TGTGCCAGCAGTAAAGGTCCAACCTATGGCTACACCTTC	CASSKGPTYGYTF
.	TRBV6-6	TRBJ2-5	11	.	TGTGCCAGCAGTCTGATGGAGACCCAGTACTTC	CASSLMETQYF
.	TRBV28	TRBJ1-5	11	.	TGTGCCAGCAGTCAGGAGTTGCCCCAGCATTTT	CASSQELPQHF
TRBD1	TRBV19	TRBJ1-5	16	few	TGTGCCAGTACCGGGGTGGTAGGGGGCATCTATCAGCCCCAGCATTTT	CASTGVVGGIYQPQHF
TRBD1	TRBV5-1	TRBJ1-1	14	.	TGCGCCAGCAGCGTGACAGGGGGAGAGACTGAAGCTTTCTTT	CASSVTGGETEAFF
TRBD2	TRBV9	TRBJ2-1	14	.	TGTGCCAGCAGCCGTAGCTTAGCGGGAGGAGGGCAGTTCTTC	CASSRSLAGGGQFF
.	TRBV5-4	TRBJ2-3	15	.	TGTGCCAGCAGCTTACAGGCGACTAGCACAGATACGCAGTATTTT	CASSLQATSTDTQYF
TRBD2	TRBV30	TRBJ2-3	20	.	TGTGCCTGGATCCCTCTCCCTTCTAGCGGGAATGCCCATTTGATCGATACGCAGTATTTT	CAWIPLPSSGNAHLIDTQYF
.	TRBV5-4	TRBJ2-1	13	.	TGTGCCAGCAGCCAGACGGGCGGGGCCGGTCTGTTCTTC	CASSQTGGAGLFF
TRBD2	TRBV6-6	TRBJ2-7	14	few	TGTGCCAGCATGGGCGGGAGGGGCTCTCTCGAGCAGTACTTC	CASMGGRGSLEQYF
TRBD2	TRBV7-8	TRBJ2-1	16	.	TGTGCCAGCAGCTTACGGAGCGGGGGGGCCATCGATGAGCAGTTCTTC	CASSLRSGGAIDEQFF
.	TRBV18	TRBJ1-1	15	.	TGTGCCAGCTCACCACTTTCGGGCGGACACACTGAAGCTTTCTTT	CASSPLSGGHTEAFF
.	TRBV4-1	TRBJ1-5	14	.	TGCGCCAGCAGCCAAGAGGGCATCAATCAGCCCCAGCATTTT	CASSQEGINQPQHF
.	TRBV6-5	TRBJ1-2	13	.	TGTGCCAGCAGCTTCAGGGCTTCCTATGGCTACACCTTC	CASSFRASYGYTF
TRBD1	TRBV4-1	TRBJ2-4	15	.	TGCGCCAGCAGCCCAACGGGACAGCTCAAAAACATTCAGTACTTC	CASSPTGQLKNIQYF
.	TRBV28	TRBJ2-7	13	once	TGTGCCAGCGCGGACCCTCCGGCGCACGAGCAGTACTTC	CASADPPAHEQYF
TRBD2	TRBV5-1	TRBJ2-5	16	.	TGCGCCAGCAGCTCTTTCTCGGCGGGGGGGCCGGAGACCCAGTACTTC	CASSSFSAGGPETQYF
.	TRBV6-5	TRBJ1-5	14	.	TGTGCCAGCAGTTACATCGGCAGCAATCAGCCCCAGCATTTT	CASSYIGSNQPQHF
TRBD2	TRBV6-5	TRBJ2-7	14	.	TGTGCCAGCAGTTATAGCGGGAGAGGCTACGAGCAGTACTTC	CASSYSGRGYEQYF
.	TRBV5-1	TRBJ1-2	14	.	TGCGCCAGCAGCTTGGAAGGACAGATTTATGGCTACACCTTC	CASSLEGQIYGYTF
.	TRBV5-5	TRBJ1-5	15	.	TGTGCCAGCAGCTTGGTTCCGGGGGTTAATCAGCCCCAGCATTTT	CASSLVPGVNQPQHF
TRBD1	TRBV28	TRBJ2-7	14	.	TGTGCCAGCAGTTTCGGGACAGGGGTCCACGAGCAGTACTTC	CASSFGTGVHEQYF
TRBD2	TRBV18	TRBJ2-1	16	.	TGTGCCAGCTCACCGCCTAGCGGGTACTTCTACAATGAGCAGTTCTTC	CASSPPSGYFYNEQFF
TRBD2	TRBV14	TRBJ2-3	13	.	TGTGCCAGCAGCCCCGCGGGGGGGGATACGCAGTATTTT	CASSPAGGDTQYF
.	TRBV30	TRBJ1-1	13	.	TGTGCCTGGAGTGAAGGGGTGAACACTGAAGCTTTCTTT	CAWSEGVNTEAFF
.	TRBV5-1	TRBJ1-5	15	.	TGCGCCAGCAGCTTGGATGGGAATAGCAATCAGCCCCAGCATTTT	CASSLDGNSNQPQHF
.	TRBV27	TRBJ2-3	13	.	TGTGCCAGCAGTCGGGGGCCCGGAGATACGCAGTATTTT	CASSRGPGDTQYF
.	TRBV7-2	TRBJ1-3	13	.	TGTGCCAGCAGCTTAGGGCAGCGGGACACCATATATTTT	CASSLGQRDTIYF
.	TRBV7-2	TRBJ2-7	11	.	TGTGCCAGCAGCTCCAACTACGAGCAGTACTTC	CASSSNYEQYF
TRBD1	TRBV2	TRBJ2-5	15	.	TGTGCCAGCAGTTTAGGAGACAGGGCAGGGGAGACCCAGTACTTC	CASSLGDRAGETQYF
.	TRBV2	TRBJ2-7	11	.	TGTGCCAGCTGGCTTAACTACGAGCAGTACTTC	CASWLNYEQYF
TRBD1	TRBV6-5	TRBJ2-3	16	.	TGTGCCAGCAGTTACTCCAGACAGGGAAGCACAGATACGCAGTATTTT	CASSYSRQGSTDTQYF
.	TRBV15	TRBJ2-1	12	few	TGTGCCACCAGCAGTAGGGGTCTGGTGGGGTTCTTC	CATSSRGLVGFF
TRBD1	TRBV9	TRBJ1-3	13	.	TGTGCCAGCGGAGACAGGGGCCGAAACACCATATATTTT	CASGDRGRNTIYF
TRBD1	TRBV11-1	TRBJ1-2	16	few	TGTGCCAGCAGCAAATTAGGACAGGGCAGAGACTATGGCTACACCTTC	CASSKLGQGRDYGYTF
TRBD2	TRBV2	TRBJ2-2	15	.	TGTGCCAGCAGTCCTAGCGGGGGAAACACCGGGGAGCTGTTTTTT	CASSPSGGNTGELFF
.	TRBV30	TRBJ1-5	14	.	TGTGCCTGGAGTGGGTGGGGTAGCAATCAGCCCCAGCATTTT	CAWSGWGSNQPQHF
TRBD2	TRBV11-3	TRBJ2-1	17	.	TGTGCCAGCAGCTTACGCGTGGGACTAGCGGCCTACAATGAGCAGTTCTTC	CASSLRVGLAAYNEQFF
.	TRBV5-1	TRBJ2-2	16	.	TGCGCCAGCAGCTTGCCCGGGACTTCGAGGACCGGGGAGCTGTTTTTT	CASSLPGTSRTGELFF
.	TRBV7-9	TRBJ1-2	15	once	TGTGCCAGCAGCTTGCGGGGGGGTCTCAACTATGGCTACACCTTC	CASSLRGGLNYGYTF
.	TRBV5-1	TRBJ2-2	14	few	TGCGCCAGCAGCTCGCAGGGTGGCACCGGGGAGCTGTTTTTT	CASSSQGGTGELFF
TRBD1	TRBV28	TRBJ2-7	13	.	TGTGCCAGCAGTTCCGGACAGGGCGACGAGCAGTACTTC	CASSSGQGDEQYF
TRBD2	TRBV19	TRBJ2-7	16	few	TGTGCCAGTAGTTCGGGACTAGCGCCAATTATTTACGAGCAGTACTTC	CASSSGLAPIIYEQYF